This T cell receptor (beta chain) derives from a study of blood T cell repertoires in COVID-19. Study at large: PBMCs, B-cell-depleted T cells, or T cells provided the cDNA or gDNA that made up the material.

V lost 5 bases and J lost 1, with 8 bases in between. Per germline, CDR1 LNHDA and CDR2 SQIVND (reference sequence). This CDR3 has 13 amino acids. Patients from Seattle were sampled longitudinally, starting during active infection. Methods used by the authors: Reference gene primer amplification in the assay estimated nucleated cell counts. The protocol was immunoSEQ multiplex PCR, while the TCRdb copy is restricted to in-frame clones and leaves out a portion. V and J calls and clone size are given by that table; D and trimming were obtained from the DNA. The data hold a few hundred thousand clones, with 85% to 90% observed a single time.

Sequenced: peripheral blood. J is TRBJ1-1 and V is TRBV19, with D unclear. The TCR originated in a woman between 45 and 60 years old with COVID-19, enrolled during active disease. The CDR3 sequence is CASSPSGNTEAFF. CDR3 coding DNA: TGTGCCAGTAGTCCGTCGGGGAACACTGAAGCTTTCTTT.